This TCR beta chain was recorded in a study of T cells in Graves' hyperthyroidism and ophthalmopathy. Amplified TCR beta CDR3 regions came from RNA transcripts. The study used the HTBI primer set for a first-round RT-PCR of the TCR CDR3. MiXCR, run by TCRdb on the multiplex PCR reads, gives a single entry per CDR3 protein. In the table there are roughly 290,000 distinct CDR3 sequences, about an eighth of which are singletons. General study points: Most expanded thyroid clonotypes above 0.001 also appeared in blood.

This clonotype was recorded many times. What it recognizes is unknown. Patients between 18 and 65 years old had hyperthyroidism, newly diagnosed and lasting under 2 months. Blood was obtained at the first hyperthyroidism diagnosis, which preceded any ophthalmopathy symptoms. V trimming: 0 bases; J trimming: 5 bases; junction bases outside the gene matches: 7. Germline V lookup: CDR1 DFQATT, CDR2 SNEGSKA (reference sequence). The CDR3 runs to 15 residues. The V gene is TRBV20-1, the J gene TRBJ2-5; 9 nucleotides align to TRBD1. The receptor was isolated from a woman aged 25 to 39 with Graves' hyperthyroidism that later progressed to Graves' ophthalmopathy. The material sequenced was blood. The CDR3 reads CSARDRTGAAETQYF. The CDR3 DNA follows: TGCAGTGCTAGAGATAGGACAGGGGCGGCCGAGACCCAGTACTTC.